The T cell receptor beta chain described here comes from a study of T cell clonotyping in hematopoietic cell transplantation. Regarding the study as a whole: Pathologically expanded recipient clonotypes increased progressively from day 30 to day 180 as diversity fell.

The method was immunoSEQ multiplex PCR; TCRdb's version includes in-frame clones alone and lacks a portion of them. The sample yields under 14,000 clones, around 86% seen once. Germline V gene lookup returns CDR1 SGDLS and CDR2 YYNGEE. V shed 4 bases, J shed 9 bases, and the junction held 10 bases outside the gene matches. There are 14 residues in the CDR3. Comments on this clone: Its antigen remains unknown.

The TCR originated in a male patient between 60 and 69 years old who had an allogeneic stem cell transplant from an unrelated donor, so the T cells may come from the graft donor. Some clones in this sample may be carry-over from other donors' samples. The V call is TRBV9, the J call TRBJ2-5, with 9 bases that match TRBD2. The starting material was PBMCs, obtained 180 days after allogeneic stem cell transplant. The CDR3 region has the DNA TGTGCCAGCAGCCCCGGGGGGGGCGGGAGGGCCCAGTACTTC. This sequence encodes CASSPGGGGRAQYF. Filled out from reference TRBV9 and TRBJ2-5, the complete variable domain reads DSGVTQTPKHLITATGQRVTLRCSPRSGDLSVYWYQQSLDQGLQFLIQYYNGEERAKGNILERFSAQQFPDLHSELNLSSLELGDSALYFCASSPGGGGRAQYFGPGTRLLVL.